This T cell receptor (beta chain) was retrieved from a study of T cell clusters in autoimmune cytopenias. About the research overall: A median of approximately 50,000 TRB reads per sample yielded a median around 2,000 distinct clonotypes. Findings and caveats of the study: Healthy donors had almost three-fold more exclusive TRB clusters than active autoimmune hepatitis patients. TRB repertoire shifts in secondary cytopenia and chronic lymphocytic leukemia mostly reflected lymphoma, not autoimmunity.

This CDR3 contains 14 residues. The V gene's germline CDR1 is MNHEY and CDR2 SMNVEV (reference sequence). This clonotype is deemed medium-sized (0.01 to 0.1%) by its frequency. The antigen is unknown. TRB was amplified from about 260 ng of peripheral blood genomic DNA per sample. TRB rearrangements were amplified by touch-down multiplex PCR with mixed TRB-A/B primers. TCRdb re-called the multiplex PCR reads; one entry per CDR3 protein, DNA not given. The sample has some 5,400 distinct CDR3 sequences. This sample was also put to use in a study of T cell repertoires in aging, cancer and after chemotherapy.

The source material was peripheral blood. The sequence derives from a human donor in good health. This chain connects TRBV27 to TRBJ2-7; TCRdb proposes TRBD1, but this gene call is untestable without DNA. CDR3 in amino acids: CASSLETPPYEQYF.